The next 10 T cell receptor delta chains were all read from a single sample in a study of gamma-delta T cells after stem cell transplantation. TCRdb re-called the RT-PCR reads through CATT. The sample includes 13,000 to 15,000 delta-chain clones, approximately 31% seen only once; the top ten take 3.8%. The sample was gamma-delta T cells. These receptors all stem from a human donor. It is not recorded whose cells these are; they may come from a transplant donor.

This clone was observed a handful of times. The chain employs TRDV1 and TRDJ1, with 9 positions matching TRDD3. The CDR3 is made up of 24 amino acids. Germline V gives CDR1 TSWWSYY, CDR2 QGS. J lost 2 bases, V lost 0 bases, and 28 bases had no gene match. This CDR3 reads CALGELFPLFTGGPKRTETDKLIF. CDR3 nucleotide sequence: TGTGCTCTTGGGGAACTCTTTCCTCTTTTTACTGGGGGACCCAAGCGTACCGAAACCGATAAACTCATCTTT.

This chain connects TRAV29/DV5 to TRDJ1, with D tentatively TRDD3 (5 bases). This CDR3 has 12 amino acids. V was pared by 0 bases and J by 11 bases, with 14 bases between. CDR1 and CDR2 (germline): NSMFDY, ISSIKDK. DNA of the CDR3: TGTGCAGCAAGCGCGGGGGGGTACGGGCTCATCTTT. It is translated as CAASAGGYGLIF.

The chain combines TRDV2 with TRDJ1, with 8 bases matching TRDD3. Germline V gene data show CDR1 as GEAIGNYY and CDR2 as EKD. Germline trimming cut 9 bases from V and 5 bases from J; bases unmatched to any gene: 16. The CDR3 consists of 15 residues. The CDR3 sequence: CAKRAWGRRKDKLIF. The CDR3 DNA follows: TGTGCCAAACGGGCCTGGGGGAGACGCAAGGATAAACTCATCTTT.

This clone has more than one count but fewer than ten. This rearrangement joins TRAV29/DV5 to TRDJ1, with 12 bases identical to TRDD3. V gave up 0 bases and J gave up 0 bases; unmatched junction bases: 12. Germline V gene lookup returns CDR1 NSMFDY and CDR2 ISSIKDK. The CDR3 is 19 amino acids. The CDR3 DNA reads as TGTGCAGCAAGCGCGCCTGGGGGATACGCGCGTCAGCACACCGATAAACTCATCTTT. Translation: CAASAPGGYARQHTDKLIF. The variable domain in full, completed from reference TRAV29/DV5 and TRDJ1, reads DQQVKQNSPSLSVQEGRISILNCDYTNSMFDYFLWYKKYPAEGPTFLISISSIKDKNEDGRFTVFLNKSAKHLSLHIVPSQPGDSAVYFCAASAPGGYARQHTDKLIFGKGTRVTVEP.

Concerning this clone: This may arise from a read error, as a much more abundant clone is one base away. The chain links TRDV2 to TRDJ3; 9 nucleotides match TRDD3. This CDR3 has 18 amino acids. Germline loops: CDR1 GEAIGNYY, CDR2 EKD. CDR3 DNA: TGTGCCTGTGACATACTGGGGGAGAGCTCCTGGTACACCCGACAGATGTTTTTC. Protein: CACDILGESSWYTRQMFF.

The chain recombines TRDV1 with TRDJ3, with TRDD3 identical over 9 bases. CDR3 length: 25 amino acids. The germline CDR1 and CDR2 sequences are TSWWSYY and QGS. V dropped 0 bases and J dropped 0; count of bases not matched to a gene: 21. The CDR3 is CALGELDSYSGTGGLSSWDTRQMFF. CDR3 in DNA: TGTGCTCTTGGGGAACTAGATTCCTACAGTGGTACTGGGGGACTAAGCTCCTGGGACACCCGACAGATGTTTTTC.

The chain uses TRDV2 and TRDJ2; no clear D. This CDR3 has 13 residues. V lost 5 bases to trimming and J lost 8 bases, with 14 bases between them. Germline assignment: CDR1 GEAIGNYY and CDR2 EKD. For the CDR3, the DNA is TGTGCCTGTGGATTGGCCCATTTCGCACAACTCTTCTTT. Encoded protein: CACGLAHFAQLFF.

The chain couples TRDV3 to TRDJ1; 12 bases match TRDD3. Germline CDR1 is TVYSNPD and CDR2 is GDNSRS (reference sequence). The length of the CDR3 is 17 residues. Unmatched junction bases numbered 22, after V lost 5 bases and J lost 9 bases. This CDR3 is CAVPPLSNYWGIQELIF. The CDR3 region has the DNA TGTGCCGTTCCTCCTCTTTCCAACTACTGGGGGATACAGGAACTCATCTTT.

This clone was seen a handful of times. The same CDR3 is also encoded by other DNA sequences in this sample. This rearrangement joins TRDV3 to TRDJ1; possibly TRDD3 for D (6 bases). V was pared by 4 bases and J by 5 bases, with 23 bases between. This CDR3 spans 15 amino acids. Germline V gives CDR1 TVYSNPD, CDR2 GDNSRS (reference sequence). CDR3 region: CASLAGTGLADKLIF. CDR3 DNA sequence: TGTGCCTCCCTTGCGGGTACTGGGTTGGCTGATAAACTCATCTTT.

This clone was picked up a small number of times. The TCRdb protein fails to match the DNA translation at residue 8; the protein reported here was translated from the DNA. The chain links TRDV2 to TRDJ2; D is ambiguous. This CDR3 comprises 16 residues. CDR1 is GEAIGNYY, CDR2 EKD, per germline. V was clipped by 1 base and J by 4 bases, with 15 bases between them. The CDR3 spells CACDTSGTRGTAQLFF. CDR3 nucleotide sequence: TGTGCCTGTGACACGAGCGGGACACGGGGGACAGCACAACTCTTCTTT.